The clone carrying this T cell receptor beta chain occurred a few times. Germline V gene data show CDR1 as MNHNS and CDR2 as SASEGT. The V gene lost 5 bases and the J gene lost 0 bases, with 18 bases spanning the gap. This CDR3 is 17 amino acids long. TCRdb re-called the reads through MiXCR, storing one row per CDR3 protein. The profile shows approximately 290,000 distinct CDR3 sequences, over 20% of them singletons. The data are from a study of T cell repertoires in cytomegalovirus infection. The rearrangement joins TRBV6-1 to TRBJ2-3; D is perhaps TRBD1 (5 bases). This receptor was identified in a human donor in good health (CMV status not recorded). Some clones in this sample may be carry-over from other donors' samples. The source material was PBMCs. In DNA form, the CDR3 reads TGTGCCAGCAGTTTACAGGCCAGGGTTCCTAGCACAGATACGCAGTATTTT. As protein: CASSLQARVPSTDTQYF.